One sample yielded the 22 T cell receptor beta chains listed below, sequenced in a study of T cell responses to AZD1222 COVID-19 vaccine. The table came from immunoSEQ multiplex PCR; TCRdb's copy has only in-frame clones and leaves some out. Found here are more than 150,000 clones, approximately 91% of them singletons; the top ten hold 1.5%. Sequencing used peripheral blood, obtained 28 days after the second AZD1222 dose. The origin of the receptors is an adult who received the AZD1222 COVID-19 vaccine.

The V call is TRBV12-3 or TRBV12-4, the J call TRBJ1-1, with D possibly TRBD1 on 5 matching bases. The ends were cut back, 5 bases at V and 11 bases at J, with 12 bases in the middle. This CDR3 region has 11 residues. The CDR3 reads CASSPGFGAFF. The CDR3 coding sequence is TGTGCCAGCAGTCCAGGGTTTGGGGCTTTCTTT.

CDR3 protein: CASSPLTSSGNTIYF. In DNA, the CDR3 is TGTGCCAGCAGTCCCCTTACGAGCTCTGGAAACACCATATATTTT. The chain uses TRBV27 and TRBJ1-3; D ambiguous. The length of the CDR3 is 15 residues. The V end was cut by 5 bases, the J end by 0 bases, with 11 bases between. Germline assignment: CDR1 MNHEY and CDR2 SMNVEV (reference sequence).

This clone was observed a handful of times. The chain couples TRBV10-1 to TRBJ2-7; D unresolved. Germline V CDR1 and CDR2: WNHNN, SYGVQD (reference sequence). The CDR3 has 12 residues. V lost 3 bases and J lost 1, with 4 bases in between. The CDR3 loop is CASSDKSYEQYF. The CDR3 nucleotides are TGCGCCAGCAGTGATAAGTCCTACGAGCAGTACTTC.

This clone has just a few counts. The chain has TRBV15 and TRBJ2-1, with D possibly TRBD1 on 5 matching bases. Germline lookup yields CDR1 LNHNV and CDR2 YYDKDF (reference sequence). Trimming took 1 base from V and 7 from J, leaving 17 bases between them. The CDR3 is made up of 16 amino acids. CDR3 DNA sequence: TGTGCCACCAGCAGAGCCTTACCGACAGTCTTAAATGAGCAGTTCTTC. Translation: CATSRALPTVLNEQFF.

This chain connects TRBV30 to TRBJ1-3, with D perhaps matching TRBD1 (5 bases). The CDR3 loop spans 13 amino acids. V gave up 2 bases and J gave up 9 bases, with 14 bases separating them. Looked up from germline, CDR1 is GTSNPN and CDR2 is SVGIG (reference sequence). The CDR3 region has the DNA TGTGCCTGGAGTCTAGGGGACTTTGGCACCATATATTTT. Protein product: CAWSLGDFGTIYF.

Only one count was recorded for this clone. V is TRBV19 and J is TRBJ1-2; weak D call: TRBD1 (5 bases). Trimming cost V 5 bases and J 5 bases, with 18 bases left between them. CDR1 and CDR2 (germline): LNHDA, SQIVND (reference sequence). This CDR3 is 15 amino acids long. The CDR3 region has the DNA TGTGCCAGTAGTTCCCCAGGGACGCAGATGTATGGCTACACCTTC. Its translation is CASSSPGTQMYGYTF.

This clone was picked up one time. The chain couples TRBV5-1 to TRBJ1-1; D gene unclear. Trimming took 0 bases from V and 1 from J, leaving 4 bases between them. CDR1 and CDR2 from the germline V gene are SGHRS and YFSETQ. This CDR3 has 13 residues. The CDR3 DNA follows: TGCGCCAGCAGCTTGGGCAGGAACACTGAAGCTTTCTTT. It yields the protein CASSLGRNTEAFF.

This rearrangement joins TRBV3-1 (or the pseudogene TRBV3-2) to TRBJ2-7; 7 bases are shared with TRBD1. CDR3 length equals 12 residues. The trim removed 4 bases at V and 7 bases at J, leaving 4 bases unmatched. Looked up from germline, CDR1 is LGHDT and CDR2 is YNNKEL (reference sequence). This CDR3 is CASSRQGNEQYF. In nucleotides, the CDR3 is TGTGCCAGCAGCCGACAGGGTAATGAGCAGTACTTC.

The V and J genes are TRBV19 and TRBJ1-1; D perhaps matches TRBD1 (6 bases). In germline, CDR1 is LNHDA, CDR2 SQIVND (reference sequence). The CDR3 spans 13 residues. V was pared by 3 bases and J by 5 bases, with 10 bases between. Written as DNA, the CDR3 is TGTGCCAGTAGTATTGGAACAGGGACTGAAGCTTTCTTT. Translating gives CASSIGTGTEAFF.

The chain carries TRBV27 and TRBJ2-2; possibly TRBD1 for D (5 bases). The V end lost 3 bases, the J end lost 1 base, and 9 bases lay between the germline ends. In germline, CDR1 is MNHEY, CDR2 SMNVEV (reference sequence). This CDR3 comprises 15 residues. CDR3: CASSFDRLNTGELFF. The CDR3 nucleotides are TGTGCCAGCAGTTTCGACAGACTGAACACCGGGGAGCTGTTTTTT.

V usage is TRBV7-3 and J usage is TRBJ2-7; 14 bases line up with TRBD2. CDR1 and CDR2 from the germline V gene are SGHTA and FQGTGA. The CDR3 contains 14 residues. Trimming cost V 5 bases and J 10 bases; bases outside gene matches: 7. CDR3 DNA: TGTGCCAGCAGCCCCGGGACTAGCGGGAGTGCACAGTACTTC. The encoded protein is CASSPGTSGSAQYF.

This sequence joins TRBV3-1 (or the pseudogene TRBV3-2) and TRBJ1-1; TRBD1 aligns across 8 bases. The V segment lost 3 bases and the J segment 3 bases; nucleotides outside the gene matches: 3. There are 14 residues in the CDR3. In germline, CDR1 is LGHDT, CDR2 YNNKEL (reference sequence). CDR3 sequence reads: CASSHSDRDTEAFF. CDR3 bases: TGTGCCAGCAGCCACTCGGACAGGGACACTGAAGCTTTCTTT.

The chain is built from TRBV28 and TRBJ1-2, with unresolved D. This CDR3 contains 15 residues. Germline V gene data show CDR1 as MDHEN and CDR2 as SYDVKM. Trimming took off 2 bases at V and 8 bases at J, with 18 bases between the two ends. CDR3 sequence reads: CASSLASTAWWGYTF. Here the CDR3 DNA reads TGTGCCAGCAGTTTAGCGTCAACAGCATGGTGGGGCTACACCTTC.

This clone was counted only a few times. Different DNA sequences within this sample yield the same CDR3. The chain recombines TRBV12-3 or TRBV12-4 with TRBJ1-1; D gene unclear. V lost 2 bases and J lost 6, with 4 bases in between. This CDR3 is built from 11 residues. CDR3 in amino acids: CASSLSSEAFF. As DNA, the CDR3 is TGTGCCAGCAGTTTATCTTCTGAAGCTTTCTTT.

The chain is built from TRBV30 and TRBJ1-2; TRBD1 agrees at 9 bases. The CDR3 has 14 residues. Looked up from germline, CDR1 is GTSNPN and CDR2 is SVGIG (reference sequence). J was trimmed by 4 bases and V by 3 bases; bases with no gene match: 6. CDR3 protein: CAWRIGTGRYGYTF. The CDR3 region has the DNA TGTGCCTGGAGAATCGGGACAGGGCGCTATGGCTACACCTTC.

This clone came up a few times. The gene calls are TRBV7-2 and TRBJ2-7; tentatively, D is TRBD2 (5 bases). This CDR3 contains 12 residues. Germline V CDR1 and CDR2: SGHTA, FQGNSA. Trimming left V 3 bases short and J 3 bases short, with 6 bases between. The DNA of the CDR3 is TGTGCCAGCAGCTTGGGAGTCTACGAGCAGTACTTC. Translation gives CASSLGVYEQYF. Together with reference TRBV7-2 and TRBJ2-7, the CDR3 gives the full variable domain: GAGVSQSPSNKVTEKGKDVELRCDPISGHTALYWYRQSLGQGLEFLIYFQGNSAPDKSGLPSDRFSAERTGGSVSTLTIQRTQQEDSAVYLCASSLGVYEQYFGPGTRLTVT.

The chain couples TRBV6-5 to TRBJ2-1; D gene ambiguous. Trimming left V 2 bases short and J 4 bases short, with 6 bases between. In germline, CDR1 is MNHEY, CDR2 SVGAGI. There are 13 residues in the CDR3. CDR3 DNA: TGTGCCAGCAGTTACAATCCGTACAATGAGCAGTTCTTC. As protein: CASSYNPYNEQFF.

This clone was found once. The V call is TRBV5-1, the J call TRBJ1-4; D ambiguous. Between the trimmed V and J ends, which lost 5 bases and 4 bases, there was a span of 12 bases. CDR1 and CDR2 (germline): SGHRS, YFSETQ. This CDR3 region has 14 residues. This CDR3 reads CASSSGRFNEKLFF. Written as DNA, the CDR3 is TGCGCCAGCAGTTCAGGACGGTTTAATGAAAAACTGTTTTTT.

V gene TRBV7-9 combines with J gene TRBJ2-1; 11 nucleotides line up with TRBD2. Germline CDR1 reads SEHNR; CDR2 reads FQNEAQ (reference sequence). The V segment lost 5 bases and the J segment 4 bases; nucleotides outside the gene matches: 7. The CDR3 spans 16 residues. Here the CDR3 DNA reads TGTGCCAGCAGCGAGCTAGCGGGGGGTAAATACAATGAGCAGTTCTTC. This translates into CASSELAGGKYNEQFF.

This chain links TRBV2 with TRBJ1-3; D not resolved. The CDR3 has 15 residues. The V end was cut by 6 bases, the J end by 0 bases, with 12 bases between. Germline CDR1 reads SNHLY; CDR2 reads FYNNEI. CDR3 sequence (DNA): TGTGCCAGCAGAAGGTTTGGGAGCTCTGGAAACACCATATATTTT. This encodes CASRRFGSSGNTIYF. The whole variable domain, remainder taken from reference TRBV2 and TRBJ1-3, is EPEVTQTPSHQVTQMGQEVILRCVPISNHLYFYWYRQILGQKVEFLVSFYNNEISEKSEIFDDQFSVERPDGSNFTLKIRSTKLEDSAMYFCASRRFGSSGNTIYFGEGSWLTVV.

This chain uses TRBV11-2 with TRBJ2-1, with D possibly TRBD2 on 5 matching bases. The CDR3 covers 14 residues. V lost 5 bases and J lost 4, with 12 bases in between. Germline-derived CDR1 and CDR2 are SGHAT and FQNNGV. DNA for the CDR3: TGTGCCAGCAGCCGACTACCTTTTTACAATGAGCAGTTCTTC. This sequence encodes CASSRLPFYNEQFF.

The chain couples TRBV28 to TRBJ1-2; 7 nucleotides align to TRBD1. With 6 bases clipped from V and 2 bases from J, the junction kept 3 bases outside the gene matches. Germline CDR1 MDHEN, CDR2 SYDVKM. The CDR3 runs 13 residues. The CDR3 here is CASRLTGNYGYTF. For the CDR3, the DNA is TGTGCCAGCAGGTTGACAGGGAACTATGGCTACACCTTC.